The present TCR beta chain was sequenced within a study of chemoradiotherapy in HPV16-positive cancers (dated by TCRdb to 2021 to 2024). Notes on the research overall: Candidate HPV-specific T-cell clones and common TCR motifs were defined by functional T-cell assays performed on cells from two HPV16-positive patients. TCR repertoires from some 90 patients with HPV-related cancers were then used to track the candidate HPV-specific TCRs and motifs. Whether T-cell immunity against the HPV oncoproteins E6 and E7 changes during chemoradiotherapy and whether survival is affected by this immunity were examined in the study. What the research found in general, with its limitations: Among HPV16-positive patients, expansion of HPV-responsive T cells during chemoradiotherapy was associated with better recurrence-free survival. Expansion of candidate HPV-specific clones and E7-related TCR motifs was observed in the tumor microenvironment during treatment, whereas no such expansion was observed for non-HPV-specific T cells. Only a couple of HPV16-positive patients were used to derive the functional definition of HPV-specific T cells, and the survival association was reported for HPV16-positive patients.

Repertoires were sampled multiple times during chemoradiotherapy, which allowed clonal expansion in the tumor microenvironment to be followed. Details on this clone: The target of this receptor is not known. One base away there is no much larger clone; base qualities are not given.

V is pared back by 9 bases and J by 4 bases, with 12 bases lying between the germline termini. The CDR3 has 12 amino acids, counting the end cysteine and phenylalanine. Only the CDR3 DNA stays, 36 bases, in frame from base 1. CDR1 MNHEY and CDR2 SMNVEV are derived from the germline V gene (reference sequence). Libraries were prepared through the immunoSEQ multiplex PCR assay. TCRdb retrieved this table from immuneACCESS and kept in-frame rearrangements only. Not all clones are present; in checked studies, unresolved V genes account for under half, and no reason is known for the remainder. In this sample the table shows 14,000 or so clones, under 85% of which occur a single time. 8% to 10% of the sample is taken by the ten largest.

The source of this sequence is a human donor with HPV-associated anogenital cancer. The rearrangement joined TRBV27 to TRBJ1-1; the D segment cannot be called with confidence. Sampling was done from a patient who underwent chemoradiotherapy. This receptor has the CDR3 CASPRSTTEAFF. The base sequence is TGTGCCAGTCCTAGGTCAACCACTGAAGCTTTCTTT.